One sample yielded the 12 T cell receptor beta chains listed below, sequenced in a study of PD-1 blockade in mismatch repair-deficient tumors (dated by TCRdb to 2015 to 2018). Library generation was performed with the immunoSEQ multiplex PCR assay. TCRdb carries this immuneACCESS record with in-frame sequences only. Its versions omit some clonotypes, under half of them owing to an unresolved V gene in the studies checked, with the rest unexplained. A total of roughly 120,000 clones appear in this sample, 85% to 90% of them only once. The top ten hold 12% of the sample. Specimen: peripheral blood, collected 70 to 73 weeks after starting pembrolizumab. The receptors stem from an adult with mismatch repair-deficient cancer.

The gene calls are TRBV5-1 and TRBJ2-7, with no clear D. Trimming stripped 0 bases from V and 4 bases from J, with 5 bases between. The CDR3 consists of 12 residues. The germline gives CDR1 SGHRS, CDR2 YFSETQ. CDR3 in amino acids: CASSLDTYEQYF. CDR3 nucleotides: TGCGCCAGCAGCTTGGACACGTACGAGCAGTACTTC.

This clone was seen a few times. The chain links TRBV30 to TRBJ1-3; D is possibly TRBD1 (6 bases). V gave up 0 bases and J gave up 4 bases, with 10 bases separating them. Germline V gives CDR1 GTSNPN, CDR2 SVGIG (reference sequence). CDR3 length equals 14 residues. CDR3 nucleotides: TGTGCCTGGAGTGTAGGGGGGCGCGGAAACACCATATATTTT. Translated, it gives CAWSVGGRGNTIYF. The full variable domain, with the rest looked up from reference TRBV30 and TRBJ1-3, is SQTIHQWPATLVQPVGSPLSLECTVEGTSNPNLYWYRQAAGRGLQLLFYSVGIGQISSEVPQNLSASRPQDRQFILSSKKLLLSDSGFYLCAWSVGGRGNTIYFGEGSWLTVV.

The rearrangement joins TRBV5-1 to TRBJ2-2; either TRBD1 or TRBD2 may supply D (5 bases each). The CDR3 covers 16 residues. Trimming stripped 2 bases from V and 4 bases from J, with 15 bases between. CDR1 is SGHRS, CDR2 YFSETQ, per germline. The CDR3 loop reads CASSFGTNGVTGELFF. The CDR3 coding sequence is TGCGCCAGCAGCTTTGGGACCAATGGGGTCACCGGGGAGCTGTTTTTT. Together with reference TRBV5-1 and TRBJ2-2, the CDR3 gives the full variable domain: KAGVTQTPRYLIKTRGQQVTLSCSPISGHRSVSWYQQTPGQGLQFLFEYFSETQRNKGNFPGRFSGRQFSNSRSEMNVSTLELGDSALYLCASSFGTNGVTGELFFGEGSRLTVL.

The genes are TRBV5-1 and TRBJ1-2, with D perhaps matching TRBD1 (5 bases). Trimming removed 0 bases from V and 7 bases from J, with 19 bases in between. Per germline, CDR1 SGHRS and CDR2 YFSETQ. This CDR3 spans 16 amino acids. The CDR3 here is CASSLVGLPGRGGYTF. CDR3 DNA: TGCGCCAGCAGCTTGGTTGGACTACCGGGGCGAGGTGGCTACACCTTC.

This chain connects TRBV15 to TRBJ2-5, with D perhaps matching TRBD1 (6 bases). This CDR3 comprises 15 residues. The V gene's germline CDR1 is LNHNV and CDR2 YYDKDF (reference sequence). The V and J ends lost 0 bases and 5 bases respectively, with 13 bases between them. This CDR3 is CATSRDQGWGETQYF. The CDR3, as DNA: TGTGCCACCAGCAGAGATCAGGGGTGGGGGGAGACCCAGTACTTC.

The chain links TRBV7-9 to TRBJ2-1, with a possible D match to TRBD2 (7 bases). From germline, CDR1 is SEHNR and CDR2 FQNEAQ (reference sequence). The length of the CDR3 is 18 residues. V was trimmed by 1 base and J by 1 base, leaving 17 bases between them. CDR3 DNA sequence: TGTGCCAGCAGCTTAGTGGGGGGGCTAGCGGAATCCTACAATGAGCAGTTCTTC. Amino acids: CASSLVGGLAESYNEQFF.

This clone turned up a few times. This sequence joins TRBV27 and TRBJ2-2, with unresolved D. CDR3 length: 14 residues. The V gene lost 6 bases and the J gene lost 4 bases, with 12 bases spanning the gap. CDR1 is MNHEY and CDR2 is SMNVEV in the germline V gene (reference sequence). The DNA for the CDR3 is TGTGCCAGCAGCCCTCGAGGCCCCACCGGGGAGCTGTTTTTT. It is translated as CASSPRGPTGELFF.

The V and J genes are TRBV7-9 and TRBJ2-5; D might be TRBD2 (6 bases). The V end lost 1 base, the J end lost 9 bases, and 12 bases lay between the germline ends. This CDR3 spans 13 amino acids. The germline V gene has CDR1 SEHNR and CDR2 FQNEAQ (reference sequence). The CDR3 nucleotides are TGTGCCAGCAGCTTAGTGGTCCAGCGGGCCCAGTACTTC. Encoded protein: CASSLVVQRAQYF.

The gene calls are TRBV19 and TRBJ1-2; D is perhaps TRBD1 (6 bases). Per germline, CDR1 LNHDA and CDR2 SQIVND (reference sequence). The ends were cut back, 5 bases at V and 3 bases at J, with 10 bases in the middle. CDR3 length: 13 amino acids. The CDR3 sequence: CASSAGAYYGYTF. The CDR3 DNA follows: TGTGCCAGTAGTGCAGGGGCTTACTATGGCTACACCTTC.

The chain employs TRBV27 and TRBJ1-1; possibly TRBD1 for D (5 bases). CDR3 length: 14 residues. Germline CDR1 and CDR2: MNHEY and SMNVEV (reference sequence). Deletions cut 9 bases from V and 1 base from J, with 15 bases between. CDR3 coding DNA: TGTGCCAGTGGGGGGAGGGCGGGGAACACTGAAGCTTTCTTT. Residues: CASGGRAGNTEAFF.

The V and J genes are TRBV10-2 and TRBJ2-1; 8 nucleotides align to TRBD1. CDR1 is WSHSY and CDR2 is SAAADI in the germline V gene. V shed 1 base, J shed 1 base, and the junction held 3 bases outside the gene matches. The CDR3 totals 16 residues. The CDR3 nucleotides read TGCGCCAGCAGTGAGTACGGACAGGGTTCCTACAATGAGCAGTTCTTC. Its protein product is CASSEYGQGSYNEQFF.

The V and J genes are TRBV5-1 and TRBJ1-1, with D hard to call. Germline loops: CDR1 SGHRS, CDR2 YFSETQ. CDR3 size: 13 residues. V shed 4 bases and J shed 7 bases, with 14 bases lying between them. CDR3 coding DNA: TGCGCCAGCAGCGAGTTCGGTGCGAATGAAGCTTTCTTT. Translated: CASSEFGANEAFF. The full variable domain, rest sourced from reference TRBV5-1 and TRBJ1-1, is KAGVTQTPRYLIKTRGQQVTLSCSPISGHRSVSWYQQTPGQGLQFLFEYFSETQRNKGNFPGRFSGRQFSNSRSEMNVSTLELGDSALYLCASSEFGANEAFFGQGTRLTVV.